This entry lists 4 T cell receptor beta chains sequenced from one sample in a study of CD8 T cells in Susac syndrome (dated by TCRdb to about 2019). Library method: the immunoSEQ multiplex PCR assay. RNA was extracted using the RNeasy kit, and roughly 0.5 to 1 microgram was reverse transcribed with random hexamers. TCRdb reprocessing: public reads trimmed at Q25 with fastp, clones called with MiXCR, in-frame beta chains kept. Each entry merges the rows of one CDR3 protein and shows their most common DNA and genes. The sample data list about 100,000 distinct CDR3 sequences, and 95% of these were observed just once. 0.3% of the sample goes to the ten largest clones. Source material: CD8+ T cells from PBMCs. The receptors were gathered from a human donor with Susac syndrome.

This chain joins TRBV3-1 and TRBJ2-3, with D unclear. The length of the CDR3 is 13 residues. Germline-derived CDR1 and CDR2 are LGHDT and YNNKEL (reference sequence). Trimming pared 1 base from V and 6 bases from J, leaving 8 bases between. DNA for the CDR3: TGTGCCAGCAGCCAAGGCTCACTGGATACGCAGTATTTT. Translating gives CASSQGSLDTQYF.

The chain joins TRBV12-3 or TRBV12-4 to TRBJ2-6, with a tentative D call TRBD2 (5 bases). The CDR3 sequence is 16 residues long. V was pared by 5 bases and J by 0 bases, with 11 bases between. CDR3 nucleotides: TGTGCCAGCAGTCTCGGGGTTTACTCTGGGGCCAACGTCCTGACTTTC. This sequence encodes CASSLGVYSGANVLTF.

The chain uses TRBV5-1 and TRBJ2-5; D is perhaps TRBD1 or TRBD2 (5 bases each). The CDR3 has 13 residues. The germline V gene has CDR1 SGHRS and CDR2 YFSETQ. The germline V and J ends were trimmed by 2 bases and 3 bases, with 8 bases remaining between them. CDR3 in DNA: TGCGCCAGCAGCTTTCAGGGAGAAGAGACCCAGTACTTC. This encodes CASSFQGEETQYF.

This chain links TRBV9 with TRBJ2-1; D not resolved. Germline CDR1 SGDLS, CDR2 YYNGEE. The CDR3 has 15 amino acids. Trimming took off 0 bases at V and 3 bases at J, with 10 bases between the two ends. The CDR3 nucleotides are TGTGCCAGCAGCGTAGATGCAGGCAACTACAATGAGCAGTTCTTC. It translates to CASSVDAGNYNEQFF.